Listed below are T cell receptor beta chains from one sample, sequenced in a study of CD8+CD57+ T cells in acquired aplastic anemia. One entry per CDR3 protein, called by TCRdb with MiXCR from the reads. The data show 180,000 or so distinct CDR3 sequences, with nearly 65% seen just once and under 55% held by the top ten. Sequenced: sorted CD4+, CD8+, or CD8+CD57+ T cells (not recorded which) from PBMCs. These receptors were obtained from a human donor with aplastic anemia. The CDR3 runs from the conserved cysteine through the conserved F or W. The D gene is left open where the match is weak. Some rows mark clone size as missing; the rest say once, few, many or name a class of expanded clone.

CASSNEQYF	TGTGCCAGCAGCAACGAGCAGTACTTC	-	TRBV2	TRBJ2-7	-
CATSAGTGGPDTQYF	TGTGCCACCAGTGCCGGGACAGGGGGTCCAGATACGCAGTATTTT	TRBD1	TRBV24-1	TRBJ2-3	many
CASSELRGSSYEQYF	TGCGCCAGCAGCGAACTTCGGGGCAGCTCCTACGAGCAGTACTTC	-	TRBV5-1	TRBJ2-7	many
CASRRSAATDTQYF	TGTGCCAGCAGGAGATCAGCGGCCACAGATACGCAGTATTTT	-	TRBV12-3/TRBV12-4	TRBJ2-3	many
CASSSRQRNEQFF	TGTGCCAGCAGCTCTCGACAGCGCAATGAGCAGTTCTTC	-	TRBV13	TRBJ2-1	-
CASSYLGDQNYGYTF	TGTGCCAGCAGTTATCTCGGGGACCAAAACTATGGCTACACCTTC	-	TRBV27	TRBJ1-2	many
CASSLGQGAHDQYF	TGCGCCAGCAGCTTGGGTCAGGGAGCCCACGACCAGTACTTC	-	TRBV5-1	TRBJ2-7	-
CASSYADTEAFF	TGTGCCAGCAGCTACGCGGACACTGAAGCTTTCTTT	-	TRBV7-2	TRBJ1-1	-
CSASGGPTDTQYF	TGCAGTGCTAGCGGGGGACCCACAGATACGCAGTATTTT	-	TRBV20-1	TRBJ2-3	many
CASNEDRAGGYTF	TGTGCCAGCAACGAAGACAGGGCCGGCGGCTACACCTTC	TRBD1	TRBV2	TRBJ1-2	-
CSVDGGGTGNTIYF	TGCAGCGTTGACGGAGGGGGCACCGGAAACACCATATATTTT	TRBD1	TRBV29-1	TRBJ1-3	-
CASSLSADNEQYF	TGTGCCAGCAGTTTATCGGCGGATAACGAGCAGTACTTC	-	TRBV27	TRBJ2-7	many
CATSLQGSYEQYF	TGTGCCACCAGCCTACAGGGTTCCTACGAGCAGTACTTC	-	TRBV2	TRBJ2-7	-
CASSLAEVWNTEAFF	TGTGCCAGCAGCTTAGCGGAGGTGTGGAACACTGAAGCTTTCTTT	-	TRBV7-8	TRBJ1-1	-
CASSPIDGTHYNEQFF	TGTGCCAGCAGTCCGATAGACGGAACCCACTACAATGAGCAGTTCTTC	-	TRBV2	TRBJ2-1	many
CASSEGTGPHEQYF	TGCGCCAGCAGTGAGGGGACGGGGCCCCACGAGCAGTACTTC	-	TRBV10-1	TRBJ2-7	-
CSVGTANNEKLFF	TGCAGCGTAGGGACAGCCAATAATGAAAAACTGTTTTTT	TRBD1	TRBV29-1	TRBJ1-4	-
CATSDATASSGNTIYF	TGTGCCACCAGTGATGCCACAGCGAGCTCTGGAAACACCATATATTTT	-	TRBV24-1	TRBJ1-3	-
CASSLTLNAEAFF	TGTGCCAGCAGCTTAACCCTGAACGCTGAAGCTTTCTTT	-	TRBV9	TRBJ1-1	-
CASRDNADTEAFF	TGTGCCAGCAGAGATAACGCTGACACTGAAGCTTTCTTT	-	TRBV2	TRBJ1-1	-
CASKGEFQETQYF	TGTGCCAGCAAGGGGGAGTTTCAAGAGACCCAGTACTTC	-	TRBV7-3	TRBJ2-5	-
CASSQVGIGEQYF	TGCGCCAGCAGCCAAGTTGGGATCGGCGAGCAGTACTTC	-	TRBV4-1	TRBJ2-7	many
CASSQLAGNEQYF	TGTGCCAGCAGCCAGCTGGCAGGGAACGAGCAGTACTTC	-	TRBV19	TRBJ2-7	-
CASTRSGSPTDTQYF	TGTGCCAGCACCCGTAGCGGGAGTCCCACAGATACGCAGTATTTT	TRBD2	TRBV9	TRBJ2-3	-
CASSGGHPFDSGANVLTF	TGTGCCAGCAGCGGTGGACATCCCTTTGACTCTGGGGCCAACGTCCTGACTTTC	-	TRBV7-8	TRBJ2-6	many